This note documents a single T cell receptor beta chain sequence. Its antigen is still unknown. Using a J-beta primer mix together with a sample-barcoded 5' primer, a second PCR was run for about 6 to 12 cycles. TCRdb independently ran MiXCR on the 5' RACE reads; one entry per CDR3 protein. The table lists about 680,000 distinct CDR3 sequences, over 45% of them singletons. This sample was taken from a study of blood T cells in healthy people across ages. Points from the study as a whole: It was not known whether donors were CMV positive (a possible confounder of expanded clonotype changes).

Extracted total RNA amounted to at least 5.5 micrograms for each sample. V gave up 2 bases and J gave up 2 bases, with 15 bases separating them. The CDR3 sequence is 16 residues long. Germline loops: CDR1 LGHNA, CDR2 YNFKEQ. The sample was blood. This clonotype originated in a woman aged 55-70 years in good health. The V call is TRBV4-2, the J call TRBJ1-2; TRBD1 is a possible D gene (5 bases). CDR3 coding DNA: TGTGCCAGCAGCCAACAAACCGGGGGAGTGAACTATGGCTACACCTTC. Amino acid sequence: CASSQQTGGVNYGYTF.